The rows below give T cell receptor beta chains drawn from one sample of a study of T cells in Graves' hyperthyroidism and ophthalmopathy. MiXCR was run by TCRdb on the multiplex PCR reads, yielding one entry per CDR3 protein. Among under 750,000 distinct CDR3 sequences listed, roughly 20% were seen once. Source material: blood. The receptors were sampled from a woman aged 50 to 60 with Graves' hyperthyroidism that later progressed to Graves' ophthalmopathy. CDR3s include the opening cysteine and the closing phenylalanine or tryptophan. D genes are given only for firm matches. For some rows the clone size is stated as once, few or many, or as a class when expanded; others skip it.

TRBV6-8	.	TRBJ2-4	.	CASSKMRSDKNIQYF	TGTGCCAGCAGTAAGATGAGGTCGGACAAAAACATTCAGTACTTC
TRBV5-1	.	TRBJ1-2	.	CASSSETTRGMIHGYTF	TGCGCCAGCAGCTCAGAAACTACACGGGGGATGATCCATGGCTACACCTTC
TRBV5-1	.	TRBJ2-5	.	CASSLVRQGSGETQYF	TGCGCCAGCAGCTTGGTTCGGCAGGGAAGTGGGGAGACCCAGTACTTC
TRBV6-1	TRBD2	TRBJ2-7	.	CASSDFTSGGSYEQYF	TGTGCCAGCAGTGACTTTACTAGCGGGGGCTCCTACGAGCAGTACTTC
TRBV10-3	.	TRBJ2-1	many	CAISESGGTYNEQFF	TGTGCCATCAGTGAGTCCGGGGGTACCTACAATGAGCAGTTCTTC
TRBV5-1	TRBD1	TRBJ1-1	.	CASSVKGTAKFPNTEAFF	TGCGCCAGCAGCGTGAAAGGGACAGCGAAATTCCCGAACACTGAAGCTTTCTTT
TRBV19	TRBD1	TRBJ2-5	.	CATRQGAQETQYF	TGTGCCACTAGACAGGGGGCACAAGAGACCCAGTACTTC
TRBV20-1	.	TRBJ1-5	.	CSASEGYSNQPQHF	TGCAGTGCTAGTGAAGGATATAGCAATCAGCCCCAGCATTTT
TRBV10-3	TRBD1	TRBJ1-1	few	CAISEVTGVNTEAFF	TGTGCCATAAGTGAGGTAACAGGGGTGAACACTGAAGCTTTCTTT
TRBV7-2	.	TRBJ2-5	.	CASSLGVGAKGETQYF	TGTGCCAGCAGCTTAGGGGTCGGGGCTAAGGGGGAGACCCAGTACTTC
TRBV19	.	TRBJ2-7	.	CASSIGHRYEQYF	TGTGCCAGTAGTATTGGGCACCGCTACGAGCAGTACTTC
TRBV12-3/TRBV12-4	.	TRBJ1-5	.	CASSFSPRSNQPQHF	TGTGCCAGCAGTTTTAGTCCAAGGAGCAATCAGCCCCAGCATTTT
TRBV15	.	TRBJ2-3	few	CATSRDHPGTDTQYF	TGTGCCACCAGCAGAGATCATCCAGGGACAGATACGCAGTATTTT